The 20 T cell receptor beta chains below all came from one sample that was sequenced in a study of cytomegalovirus exposure and HLA in healthy donors. PCR was performed using 60 Vbeta and 13 Jbeta primers. Method: immunoSEQ multiplex PCR; TCRdb's copy keeps in-frame clones and lacks some. The sample lists about 120,000 clones; roughly 17% were seen once. Input material: PBMCs. These receptor sequences come from a female donor in good health and CMV-seropositive.

The CDR3 is CASSYLRQERITEAFF. In DNA, the CDR3 is TGTGCCAGCAGTTACCTTCGACAGGAAAGGATCACTGAAGCTTTCTTT. This chain connects TRBV6-5 to TRBJ1-1; D perhaps matches TRBD1 (6 bases). Looked up from germline, CDR1 is MNHEY and CDR2 is SVGAGI. The CDR3 has 16 amino acids. The germline V and J ends were trimmed by 2 bases and 4 bases, with 17 bases remaining between them.

In its sample, this clone was seen a few times. The rearrangement uses TRBV5-1 and TRBJ2-3; 10 bases line up with TRBD2. The CDR3 has 15 residues. Germline V gene sequence: CDR1 SGHRS, CDR2 YFSETQ. V shed 4 bases and J 0 bases; nucleotides not matched to a gene: 2. The CDR3 sequence: CASSAGLASTDTQYF. The CDR3 DNA sequence: TGCGCCAGCAGCGCGGGACTAGCGAGCACAGATACGCAGTATTTT.

This clone was observed a handful of times. This chain connects TRBV10-3 to TRBJ1-1, with unresolved D. Trimming pared 3 bases from V and 0 bases from J, leaving 8 bases between. Per germline, CDR1 ENHRY and CDR2 SYGVKD. The CDR3 spans 14 residues. The CDR3 nucleotides are TGTGCCATCAGTGATTCAGGTATGAACACTGAAGCTTTCTTT. Translation: CAISDSGMNTEAFF.

There are a few counts of this clone. The V gene is TRBV5-1, the J gene TRBJ2-7; 13 bases line up with TRBD2. V lost 3 bases and J lost 5; bases outside the gene matches: 17. The CDR3 sequence is 19 residues long. Germline CDR1 and CDR2: SGHRS and YFSETQ. This CDR3 reads CASSSIPTGTSGTGDEQYF. The DNA for the CDR3 is TGCGCCAGCAGCTCAATCCCGACCGGGACTAGCGGGACAGGAGACGAGCAGTACTTC.

This clone appeared a few times. This sequence joins TRBV9 and TRBJ2-1, with 9 positions matching TRBD1. The germline V gene encodes CDR1 SGDLS and CDR2 YYNGEE. After removal of 4 bases from V and 3 bases from J, the junction contained 11 bases not matched to a gene. This CDR3 has 17 residues. CDR3 DNA: TGTGCCAGCAGCAGATCTCAACAGGGGGCCTTCTACAATGAGCAGTTCTTC. Its protein is CASSRSQQGAFYNEQFF.

This clone was observed a few times. This chain connects TRBV30 to TRBJ1-1; D is unclear. Germline-derived CDR1 and CDR2 are GTSNPN and SVGIG (reference sequence). This CDR3 is 11 amino acids long. V was pared by 0 bases and J by 6 bases, with 5 bases between. CDR3 sequence: CAWSVLAEAFF. The CDR3, as DNA: TGTGCCTGGAGTGTACTGGCTGAAGCTTTCTTT.

This clone was seen more than once but under ten times. The chain carries TRBV7-9 and TRBJ2-1; TRBD2 aligns across 7 bases. Germline CDR1 and CDR2: SEHNR and FQNEAQ (reference sequence). CDR3 length: 12 residues. V lost 5 bases, J lost 8 bases, and 3 bases stayed unmatched. The CDR3 is CASSPGGHEQFF. In nucleotides, the CDR3 is TGTGCCAGCAGCCCGGGGGGTCATGAGCAGTTCTTC.

This clone occurred a few times. This rearrangement joins TRBV28 to TRBJ2-7; a weak D match, TRBD1 (6 bases). The V gene lost 6 bases and the J gene lost 6 bases, with 27 bases spanning the gap. This CDR3 has 17 residues. Germline values: CDR1 MDHEN, CDR2 SYDVKM. The CDR3 loop is CASSPTPGTSLLREQYF. CDR3 sequence (DNA): TGTGCCAGCAGCCCGACACCGGGGACAAGCCTCCTACGCGAGCAGTACTTC. Full variable domain (remainder filled in from reference TRBV28 and TRBJ2-7): DVKVTQSSRYLVKRTGEKVFLECVQDMDHENMFWYRQDPGLGLRLIYFSYDVKMKEKGDIPEGYSVSREKKERFSLILESASTNQTSMYLCASSPTPGTSLLREQYFGPGTRLTVT.

This clone has just a few counts. The gene calls are TRBV6-1 and TRBJ1-1; a possible D gene is TRBD1 (5 bases). Deletions cut 2 bases from V and 2 bases from J, with 12 bases between. Per the germline V gene, CDR1 is MNHNS and CDR2 is SASEGT. This CDR3 spans 15 amino acids. CDR3 coding DNA: TGTGCCAGCAGTGAATTAGACGGGGGAAACACTGAAGCTTTCTTT. Translation: CASSELDGGNTEAFF.

V gene TRBV5-1 combines with J gene TRBJ1-5, with D perhaps matching TRBD1 (6 bases). Germline V CDR1 and CDR2: SGHRS, YFSETQ. Trimming stripped 4 bases from V and 2 bases from J, with 22 bases between. The CDR3 extends over 18 amino acids. DNA of the CDR3: TGCGCCAGCAGCCCCGTTGCAGGGGCGGGTGTCGGCAATCAGCCCCAGCATTTT. Its protein product is CASSPVAGAGVGNQPQHF.

This clone was picked up a small number of times. The V and J genes are TRBV9 and TRBJ2-3; 10 bases fit TRBD2. Trimming cost V 7 bases and J 0 bases; bases outside gene matches: 5. This CDR3 is 15 amino acids long. Germline-derived CDR1 and CDR2 are SGDLS and YYNGEE. As DNA, the CDR3 is TGTGCCAGCTCGGAGCGGGAGGGGAGCACAGATACGCAGTATTTT. This translates into CASSEREGSTDTQYF.

V is TRBV2 and J is TRBJ2-7; TRBD1 matches at 9 bases. Germline V CDR1 and CDR2: SNHLY, FYNNEI. The CDR3 totals 13 residues. Unmatched junction bases numbered 5, after V lost 6 bases and J lost 5 bases. This chain's CDR3 is CASRPTGGHEQYF. The CDR3 region has the DNA TGTGCCAGCAGACCTACAGGGGGCCACGAGCAGTACTTC.

V usage is TRBV7-3 and J usage is TRBJ1-1, with unresolved D. Germline CDR1 reads SGHTA; CDR2 reads FQGTGA. Trimming left V 5 bases short and J 0 bases short, with 7 bases between. This CDR3 is built from 13 residues. The CDR3 loop reads CASSAHLNTEAFF. The CDR3 DNA sequence: TGTGCCAGCAGCGCCCACTTGAACACTGAAGCTTTCTTT.

V usage is TRBV19 and J usage is TRBJ1-3, with D unresolved. The V and J ends lost 5 bases and 0 bases respectively, with 14 bases between them. The CDR3 has 16 amino acids. Germline CDR1 reads LNHDA; CDR2 reads SQIVND (reference sequence). CDR3 amino acids: CASSPLDYHSGNTIYF. In nucleotides, the CDR3 is TGTGCCAGTAGTCCGCTCGACTACCACTCTGGAAACACCATATATTTT.

This clone was seen a handful of times. In DNA form, the CDR3 reads TGCAGCGCGGCCGGGACAGGGGGCTTTGATGAAAAACTGTTTTTT. Its translation is CSAAGTGGFDEKLFF. The rearrangement uses TRBV29-1 and TRBJ1-4; 12 positions agree with TRBD1. This CDR3 is built from 15 residues. Germline V gene lookup returns CDR1 SQVTM and CDR2 ANQGSEA. J lost 6 bases, V lost 7 bases, and 9 bases had no gene match.

The genes are TRBV4-2 and TRBJ2-2; 9 positions agree with TRBD2. The V gene's germline CDR1 is LGHNA and CDR2 YNFKEQ. The length of the CDR3 is 14 residues. The J segment lost 2 bases and the V segment lost 8 bases, leaving 3 bases of the junction unmatched. CDR3 DNA sequence: TGTGCCAGCTCTAGCGGGGCTAACACCGGGGAGCTGTTTTTT. It yields the protein CASSSGANTGELFF.

The genes are TRBV6-1 and TRBJ2-7; 11 bases match TRBD1. The CDR3 covers 15 residues. The J segment lost 3 bases and the V segment lost 9 bases, leaving 10 bases of the junction unmatched. Germline CDR1 reads MNHNS; CDR2 reads SASEGT. In DNA form, the CDR3 reads TGTGCCAGTAACGGATGGGGGACAGGGGGCTACGAGCAGTACTTC. Its protein product is CASNGWGTGGYEQYF.

This clone was seen only a few times. The chain uses TRBV28 and TRBJ1-5; the match to TRBD1 covers 9 bases. The V gene's germline CDR1 is MDHEN and CDR2 SYDVKM. The CDR3 sequence is 15 residues long. Unmatched junction bases numbered 6, after V lost 5 bases and J lost 4 bases. CDR3 region: CASSLGDRVNQPQHF. CDR3 sequence (DNA): TGTGCCAGCAGTCTCGGGGACAGGGTGAATCAGCCCCAGCATTTT. The full variable domain, its missing parts supplied by reference TRBV28 and TRBJ1-5, is DVKVTQSSRYLVKRTGEKVFLECVQDMDHENMFWYRQDPGLGLRLIYFSYDVKMKEKGDIPEGYSVSREKKERFSLILESASTNQTSMYLCASSLGDRVNQPQHFGDGTRLSIL.

This clone was observed a few times. The CDR3 loop reads CASGSGRGIQETQYF. The CDR3 nucleotides read TGTGCTAGTGGTAGCGGGAGGGGGATTCAGGAGACCCAGTACTTC. This sequence joins TRBV12-5 and TRBJ2-5; 10 bases are shared with TRBD2. The junction had 8 bases not matched to a gene; V was cut back by 5 bases and J by 5 bases. CDR3 length: 15 residues. CDR1 LGHNT and CDR2 FRNRAP come from the germline V gene.

The chain has TRBV15 and TRBJ2-7, with TRBD2 matching over 9 bases. The CDR3 is 16 residues long. CDR1 is LNHNV, CDR2 YYDKDF, per germline (reference sequence). V was clipped by 2 bases and J by 4 bases; unmatched bases: 9. The CDR3 here is CATSRRAGREGYEQYF. The CDR3 nucleotides are TGTGCCACCAGCAGACGTGCCGGGCGGGAGGGATACGAGCAGTACTTC.